This T cell receptor beta chain was profiled in a study of control samples from healthy donors and cancer patients. From germline, CDR1 is LNHDA and CDR2 SQIVND (reference sequence). With 4 bases clipped from V and 3 bases from J, the junction kept 10 bases outside the gene matches. The CDR3 length is 16 residues. This clone was observed a single time. The data were produced by immunoSEQ multiplex PCR, yet TCRdb's version contains in-frame clones alone and is incomplete. The sample contains about 82,000 clones, approximately 94% of which appear only once. The clonotype was recovered from a woman aged 18-30 years in good health. The V call is TRBV19, the J call TRBJ2-3; 7 bases are a match to TRBD1. The sequencing sample was made of blood. The CDR3 spells CASSTIIGTATDTQYF. Here the CDR3 DNA reads TGTGCCAGTAGTACCATTATAGGGACAGCTACAGATACGCAGTATTTT.